These 11 T cell receptor beta chains originate from one sample sequenced in a study of technical replicates of blood from a few donors. Produced via immunoSEQ multiplex PCR; TCRdb's table is partial and in-frame only. This table holds some 85,000 clones, roughly 93% found once. The sequenced sample consisted of T cells isolated from PBMCs. All receptors come from a human donor in good health.

The V and J genes are TRBV2 and TRBJ2-1; TRBD2 aligns across 11 bases. The length of the CDR3 is 14 residues. V gave up 6 bases and J gave up 3 bases; unmatched junction bases: 1. Germline V gene data show CDR1 as SNHLY and CDR2 as FYNNEI. The CDR3 nucleotides read TGTGCCAGCAGACTAGCGGGAGTCTACAATGAGCAGTTCTTC. It codes for CASRLAGVYNEQFF.

The CDR3 DNA reads TGCGCCAGCAGTAACTGGGAGGCGAGCAATCAGCCCCAGCATTTT. It codes for CASSNWEASNQPQHF. The chain carries TRBV10-2 and TRBJ1-5; D remains ambiguous. The germline gives CDR1 WSHSY, CDR2 SAAADI. CDR3 length equals 15 residues. Trimming removed 5 bases at V and 1 base at J, with 12 bases between.

This chain connects TRBV2 to TRBJ2-1, with D perhaps TRBD1 (6 bases). The germline CDR1 and CDR2 sequences are SNHLY and FYNNEI. CDR3 size: 12 residues. V dropped 8 bases and J dropped 3 bases, with 8 bases sitting between them. CDR3: CASGQIYNEQFF. The CDR3 bases are TGTGCCAGCGGACAGATCTACAATGAGCAGTTCTTC.

The chain employs TRBV7-8 and TRBJ2-6; 9 positions agree with TRBD1. J gave up 1 base and V 5 bases, and 9 bases lay outside the gene matches. Germline CDR1 SGHVS, CDR2 FQNEAQ. This CDR3 comprises 18 residues. The CDR3 DNA follows: TGTGCCAGCAGCAGCCAGACAGGGGGACCGTCTGGGGCCAACGTCCTGACTTTC. As protein: CASSSQTGGPSGANVLTF.

The J gene is TRBJ1-2, the V gene TRBV2; 7 nucleotides line up with TRBD1. CDR1 is SNHLY, CDR2 FYNNEI, per germline. With 6 bases clipped from V and 3 bases from J, the junction kept 10 bases outside the gene matches. The CDR3 length is 15 residues. The CDR3 sequence: CASRTRQGPDYGYTF. The CDR3 DNA is TGTGCCAGCAGGACGCGACAGGGCCCAGACTATGGCTACACCTTC. Filled out from reference TRBV2 and TRBJ1-2, the complete variable domain reads EPEVTQTPSHQVTQMGQEVILRCVPISNHLYFYWYRQILGQKVEFLVSFYNNEISEKSEIFDDQFSVERPDGSNFTLKIRSTKLEDSAMYFCASRTRQGPDYGYTFGSGTRLTVV.

This chain uses TRBV2 with TRBJ2-3, with TRBD2 matching over 10 bases. Per the germline V gene, CDR1 is SNHLY and CDR2 is FYNNEI. There are 14 residues in the CDR3. Unmatched junction bases numbered 4, after V lost 6 bases and J lost 4 bases. CDR3 DNA sequence: TGTGCCAGCAGCCCCGGGACTAGCGCAGATACGCAGTATTTT. This translates into CASSPGTSADTQYF.

The rearrangement joins TRBV21-1 to TRBJ2-1; the DNA was not used to check the table's D call, TRBD2. TRBV21-1 is marked as a pseudogene. The CDR3 has 16 residues. CDR3 loop: CASSKEREREYSEQFF. CDR3 nucleotides: TGTGCCAGCAGCAAAGAGAGAGAGCGGGAGTACAGTGAGCAGTTCTTC.

The genes are TRBV5-1 and TRBJ2-1; 7 bases match TRBD1. The CDR3 totals 14 residues. Germline V gene sequence: CDR1 SGHRS, CDR2 YFSETQ. V was pared by 7 bases and J by 7 bases, with 11 bases of the junction left unmatched. The CDR3 region is CASAFDRVSNEQFF. CDR3 in DNA: TGCGCCAGCGCCTTCGACAGGGTGTCGAATGAGCAGTTCTTC. The full variable domain, with the rest looked up from reference TRBV5-1 and TRBJ2-1, is KAGVTQTPRYLIKTRGQQVTLSCSPISGHRSVSWYQQTPGQGLQFLFEYFSETQRNKGNFPGRFSGRQFSNSRSEMNVSTLELGDSALYLCASAFDRVSNEQFFGPGTRLTVL.

This sequence joins TRBV6-6 and TRBJ1-4; tentatively, D is TRBD1 (6 bases). V was pared by 3 bases and J by 8 bases, with 16 bases between. Germline V lookup: CDR1 MNHNY, CDR2 SVGAGI (reference sequence). The CDR3 loop spans 15 amino acids. The DNA of the CDR3 is TGTGCCAGCAGTTATAGTCCGGACAGAGGGGAAAAACTGTTTTTT. It codes for CASSYSPDRGEKLFF.

This clone has a single count. The CDR3 sequence: CASSQGAENEQFF. CDR3 nucleotides: TGTGCCAGCAGCCAAGGGGCTGAGAATGAGCAGTTCTTC. The chain carries TRBV4-2 and TRBJ2-1; D is undetermined. The ends were cut back, 1 base at V and 7 bases at J, with 8 bases in the middle. There are 13 residues in the CDR3. CDR1 is LGHNA, CDR2 YNFKEQ, per germline.

The chain combines TRBV9 with TRBJ2-7, with 8 bases that match TRBD1. Trimming cost V 3 bases and J 3 bases; bases outside gene matches: 5. Germline CDR1 and CDR2: SGDLS and YYNGEE. The CDR3 loop spans 14 amino acids. The CDR3 protein is CASSGTGTNYEQYF. The DNA of the CDR3 is TGTGCCAGCAGCGGGACAGGGACGAACTACGAGCAGTACTTC.